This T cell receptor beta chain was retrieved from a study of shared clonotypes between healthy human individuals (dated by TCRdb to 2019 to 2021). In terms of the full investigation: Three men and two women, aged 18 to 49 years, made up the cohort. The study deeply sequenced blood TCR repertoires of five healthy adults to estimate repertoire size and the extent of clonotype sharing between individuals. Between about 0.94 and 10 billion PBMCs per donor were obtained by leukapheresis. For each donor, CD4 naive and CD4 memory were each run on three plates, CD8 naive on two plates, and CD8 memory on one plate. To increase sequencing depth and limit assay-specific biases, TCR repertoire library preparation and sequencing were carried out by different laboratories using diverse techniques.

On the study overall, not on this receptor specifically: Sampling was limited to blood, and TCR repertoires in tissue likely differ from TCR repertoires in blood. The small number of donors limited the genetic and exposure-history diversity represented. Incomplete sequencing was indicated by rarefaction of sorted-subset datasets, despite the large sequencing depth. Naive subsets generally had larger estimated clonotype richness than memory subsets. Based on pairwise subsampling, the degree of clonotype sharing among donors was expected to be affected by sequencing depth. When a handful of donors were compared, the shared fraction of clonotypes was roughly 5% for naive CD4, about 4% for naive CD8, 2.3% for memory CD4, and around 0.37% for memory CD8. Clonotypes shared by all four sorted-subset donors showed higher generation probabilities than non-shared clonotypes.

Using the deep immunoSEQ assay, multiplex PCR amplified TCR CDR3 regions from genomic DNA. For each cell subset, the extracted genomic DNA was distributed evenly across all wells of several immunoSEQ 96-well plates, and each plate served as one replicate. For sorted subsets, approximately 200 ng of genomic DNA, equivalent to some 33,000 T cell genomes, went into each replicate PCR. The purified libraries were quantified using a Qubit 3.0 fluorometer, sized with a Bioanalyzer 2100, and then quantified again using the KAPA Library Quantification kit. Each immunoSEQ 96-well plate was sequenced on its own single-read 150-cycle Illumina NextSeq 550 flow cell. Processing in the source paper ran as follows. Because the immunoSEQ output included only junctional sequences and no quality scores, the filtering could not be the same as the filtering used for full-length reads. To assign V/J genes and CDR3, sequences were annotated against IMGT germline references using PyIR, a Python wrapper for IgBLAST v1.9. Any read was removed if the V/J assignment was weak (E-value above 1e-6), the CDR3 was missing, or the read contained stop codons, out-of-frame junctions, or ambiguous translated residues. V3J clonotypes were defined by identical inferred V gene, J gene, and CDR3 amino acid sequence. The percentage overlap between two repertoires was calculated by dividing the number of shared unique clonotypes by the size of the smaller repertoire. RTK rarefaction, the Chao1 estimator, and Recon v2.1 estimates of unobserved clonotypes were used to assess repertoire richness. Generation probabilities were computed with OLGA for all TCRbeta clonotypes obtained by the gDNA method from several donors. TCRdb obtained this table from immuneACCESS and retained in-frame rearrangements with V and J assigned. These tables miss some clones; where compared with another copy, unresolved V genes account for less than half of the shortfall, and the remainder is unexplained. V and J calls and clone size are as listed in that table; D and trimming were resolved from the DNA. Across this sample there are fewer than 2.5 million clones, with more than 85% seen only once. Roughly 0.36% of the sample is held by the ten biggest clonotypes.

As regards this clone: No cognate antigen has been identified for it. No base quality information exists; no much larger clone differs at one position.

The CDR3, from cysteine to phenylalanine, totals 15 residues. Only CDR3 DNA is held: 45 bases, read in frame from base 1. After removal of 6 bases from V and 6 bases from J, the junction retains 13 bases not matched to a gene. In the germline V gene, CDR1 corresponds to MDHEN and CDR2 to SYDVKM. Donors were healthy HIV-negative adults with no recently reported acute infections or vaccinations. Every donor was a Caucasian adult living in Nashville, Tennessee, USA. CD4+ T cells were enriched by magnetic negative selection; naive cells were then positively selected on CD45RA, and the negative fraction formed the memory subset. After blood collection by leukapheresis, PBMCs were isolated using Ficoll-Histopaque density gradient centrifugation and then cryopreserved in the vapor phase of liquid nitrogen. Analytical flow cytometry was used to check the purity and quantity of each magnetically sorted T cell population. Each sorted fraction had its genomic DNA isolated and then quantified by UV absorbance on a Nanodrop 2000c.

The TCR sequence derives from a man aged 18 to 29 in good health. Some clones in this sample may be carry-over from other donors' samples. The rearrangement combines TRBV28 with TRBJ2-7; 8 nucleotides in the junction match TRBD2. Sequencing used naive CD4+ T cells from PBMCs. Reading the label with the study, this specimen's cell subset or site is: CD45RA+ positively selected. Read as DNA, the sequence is TGTGCCAGCAGCCTTCTTCGGGGGACTAGGGGCGAGCAGTACTTC. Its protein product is CASSLLRGTRGEQYF.